The clone carrying this T cell receptor (beta chain) was counted at least ten times. TCRdb called the multiplex PCR reads again in MiXCR, with one record for every CDR3 protein. The data show about 180,000 distinct CDR3 sequences, with 30% to 35% seen just once and around 3.5% held by the top ten. The lymph nodes were axillary draining lymph nodes from breast cancer patients. The data were taken from a study of breast tumors, draining lymph nodes, adjacent tissues. Germline V gives CDR1 SEHNR, CDR2 FQNEAQ (reference sequence). The CDR3 is 14 amino acids. This chain links TRBV7-9 with TRBJ2-1, with unresolved D. Sequencing was carried out using axillary lymph node tissue. This receptor was identified in a female donor with breast cancer. Some clones in this sample may be carry-over from other donors' samples. The CDR3 loop is CPTGGKGCLDEQFF. CDR3 DNA sequence: TGTCCTACCGGTGGGAAGGGCTGTTTGGATGAGCAGTTCTTC.